This T cell receptor (beta chain) was found in a study of T cell changes during pregnancy in multiple sclerosis (dated by TCRdb to about 2019). About the full investigation: Changes in the T cell repertoire over the course of pregnancy were examined in this study in women with multiple sclerosis.

As encoded in the germline V gene (reference sequence), CDR1 is LNHDA while CDR2 is SQIVND. The V end gives up 5 bases and the J end 4 bases, leaving 4 bases in the junction not matched to a gene. Spanning cysteine to phenylalanine, the CDR3 consists of 15 amino acids. Only the CDR3 portion is preserved as DNA: 45 bases, with reading frame beginning at the first base. Points on this clone: This clone's antigen is unknown. Within one base of it there is no much larger clone, and no base qualities were kept.

Library preparation employed the immunoSEQ multiplex PCR assay. Drawn from immuneACCESS, this table holds only the in-frame rearrangements with V and J called that TCRdb kept. Clones are partly lost; checked studies trace under half to an unresolved V gene and leave the rest unexplained. This sample holds 30,000 to 35,000 clones; around 91% were observed only once. The top ten hold over 0.5% of the sample. Sequencing used CD4+ T cells from peripheral blood mononuclear cells, obtained in the third trimester of pregnancy. This sequence originates from a female donor in good health, enrolled as a control in a pregnancy study. The chain is made from TRBV19 and TRBJ2-2, and 10 junctional nucleotides match TRBD2. The CDR3 region reads CASSGRTSGTGELFF. The bases are TGTGCCAGTAGTGGCCGGACTAGCGGCACCGGGGAGCTGTTTTTT.